The T cell receptor (beta chain) described here comes from a study of blood T cell repertoires in COVID-19. Generated by immunoSEQ multiplex PCR, the TCRdb table keeps only in-frame clones and is missing some. The sample includes fewer than 400,000 clones, approximately 83% seen only once; the top ten take around 2.2%. Donors in Cohort 3 who had recovered were those with two negative PCRs, healthcare professional clearance, or resolution of their symptoms. Per the germline V gene, CDR1 is MGHDK and CDR2 is SYGVNS. The CDR3 is 14 residues long. The J segment lost 3 bases and the V segment lost 8 bases, leaving 7 bases of the junction unmatched.

Sequenced material: PBMCs or T cells enriched from blood (not recorded which). The clonotype was recovered from a man in his thirties or forties who had recovered from COVID-19. V is TRBV25-1 and J is TRBJ1-1, with 9 bases lining up with TRBD1. CDR3 nucleotide sequence: TGTGCCAGCGGAGACAGGGGGGGGGACACTGAAGCTTTCTTT. This sequence encodes CASGDRGGDTEAFF.